The sequence of this T cell receptor (beta chain) was determined in a study of OX40 agonist ivuxolimab in advanced cancers. Sequenced by immunoSEQ multiplex PCR; TCRdb stores in-frame clones only, minus some. The table shows 60,000 to 80,000 clones, with roughly 82% occurring only once. The germline gives CDR1 LNHNV, CDR2 YYDKDF (reference sequence). V shed 0 bases and J shed 1 base, with 9 bases lying between them. The CDR3 loop spans 15 amino acids. Sequenced material: CD4+ or CD8+ T cells sorted from blood, taken in a trial of the OX40 agonist ivuxolimab. The origin of this receptor is an adult with an advanced solid tumor such as melanoma, head and neck, liver or kidney cancer. The V and J genes are TRBV15 and TRBJ2-5; D possibly matches TRBD1 or TRBD2 (5 bases each). The CDR3 nucleotides read TGTGCCACCAGCAGAGAACTAGGGACCCAAGAGACCCAGTACTTC. Amino acids: CATSRELGTQETQYF.